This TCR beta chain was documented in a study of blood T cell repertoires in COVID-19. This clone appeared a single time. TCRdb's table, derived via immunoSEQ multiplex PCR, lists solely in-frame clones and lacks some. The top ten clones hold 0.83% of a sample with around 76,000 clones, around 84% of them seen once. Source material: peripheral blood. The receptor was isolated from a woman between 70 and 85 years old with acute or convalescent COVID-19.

The CDR3 DNA follows: TGTGCCAGCAGTGATGAAGCGGGAGGGAACACCGGGGAGCTGTTTTTT. It encodes CASSDEAGGNTGELFF. The chain links TRBV2 to TRBJ2-2, with 9 positions matching TRBD2. This CDR3 contains 16 residues. The germline V gene has CDR1 SNHLY and CDR2 FYNNEI. V gave up 3 bases and J gave up 1 base; unmatched junction bases: 3.